Each of the 29 T cell receptor beta chains below was sequenced from the same sample in a study of low-dose radiotherapy and immunotherapy resistance in tumors. TRAV- and TRBV-specific primers, spanning alpha and beta chains, primed first-strand cDNA. The authors amplified TCRs for approximately 20 PCR cycles with a constant-region primer and a V-primer adapter. In TCRdb, the reads were re-called with MiXCR into one record per CDR3 protein. The table lists around 80,000 distinct CDR3 sequences, less than 20% of them singletons, with approximately 1.5% in the top ten. The time point denotes: after trial treatment. Sample treatment: LDRT plus nivolumab, ipilimumab, low-dose cyclophosphamide and aspirin (RACIN trial). This specimen was PBMCs, taken after low-dose radiotherapy plus immunotherapy. The receptor source for this set is a male donor with prostate cancer.

J is TRBJ1-6 and V is TRBV29-1; 7 nucleotides align to TRBD1. This CDR3 is 13 amino acids long. Germline CDR1 SQVTM, CDR2 ANQGSEA. V shed 4 bases, J shed 6 bases, and the junction held 3 bases outside the gene matches. The CDR3 coding sequence is TGCAGCGTTGCCGGGACAGCTAATTCACCCCTCCACTTT. This sequence encodes CSVAGTANSPLHF.

In regard to this clonotype: With a far larger clone one base away, a read error is the likely cause. The rearrangement joins TRBV5-1 to TRBJ2-7; TRBD2 matches at 10 bases. The V gene end was trimmed by 4 bases and the J gene end by 7 bases; junction bases not matched to a gene: 11. CDR3 length equals 15 residues. The germline CDR1 and CDR2 sequences are SGHRS and YFSETQ. Here the CDR3 DNA reads TGCGCCAGCAGCCCGGGAGGACTAGCGGCCAATGAGCAGTACTTC. This gives the protein CASSPGGLAANEQYF.

The V and J genes are TRBV29-1 and TRBJ2-2, with 8 bases identical to TRBD1. CDR1 is SQVTM and CDR2 is ANQGSEA in the germline V gene. The CDR3 is 12 amino acids. V shed 7 bases and J 7 bases; nucleotides not matched to a gene: 5. This chain's CDR3 is CSASDRDGELFF. The CDR3 bases are TGCAGCGCCTCGGACAGGGACGGGGAGCTGTTTTTT.

In this sample, this clonotype turned up many times. The rearrangement uses TRBV12-3 or TRBV12-4 and TRBJ2-3; unclear D gene. Trimming removed 7 bases from V and 7 bases from J, with 12 bases in between. CDR3 length: 12 amino acids. CDR3 in DNA: TGTGCCAGCAACCCCAATACTAATACGCAGTATTTT. It yields the protein CASNPNTNTQYF.

This clonotype was observed a handful of times. The chain has TRBV28 and TRBJ2-7; 7 bases match TRBD2. This CDR3 comprises 14 residues. The V gene end was trimmed by 1 base and the J gene end by 4 bases; junction bases not matched to a gene: 4. Germline V gives CDR1 MDHEN, CDR2 SYDVKM. In DNA form, the CDR3 reads TGTGCCAGCAGTTTATTTGCGGGAGAGTACGAGCAGTACTTC. It translates to CASSLFAGEYEQYF.

This clonotype was seen repeatedly, ten times or more. The chain has TRBV7-3 and TRBJ2-7, with TRBD2 matching over 10 bases. Per the germline V gene, CDR1 is SGHTA and CDR2 is FQGTGA. The CDR3 is made up of 15 amino acids. The trim removed 3 bases at V and 2 bases at J, leaving 4 bases unmatched. CDR3 region: CASSFGAGGTYEQYF. The CDR3, as DNA: TGTGCCAGCAGCTTCGGAGCGGGAGGGACCTACGAGCAGTACTTC.

CDR3 amino acids: CASSQDQLASNTQYF. CDR3 in DNA: TGTGCCAGCAGCCAAGATCAACTAGCGTCAAATACGCAGTATTTT. The V and J genes are TRBV4-2 and TRBJ2-3; 7 nucleotides match TRBD2. Germline-derived CDR1 and CDR2 are LGHNA and YNFKEQ. The CDR3 covers 15 residues. V dropped 0 bases and J dropped 7; count of bases not matched to a gene: 7.

This clonotype has at least ten counts. The chain joins TRBV7-3 to TRBJ1-1; possibly TRBD1 for D (6 bases). Germline V gene data show CDR1 as SGHTA and CDR2 as FQGTGA. The CDR3 contains 16 residues. V dropped 5 bases and J dropped 0 bases, with 16 bases sitting between them. CDR3 region: CASSPHWTDMNTEAFF. The CDR3 coding sequence is TGTGCCAGCAGCCCGCATTGGACAGATATGAACACTGAAGCTTTCTTT.

In this sample, this clonotype turned up many times. This chain joins TRBV20-1 and TRBJ2-1; a weak D match, TRBD2 (6 bases). Germline CDR1 and CDR2: DFQATT and SNEGSKA (reference sequence). This CDR3 is 12 amino acids long. The V end lost 6 bases, the J end lost 9 bases, and 15 bases lay between the germline ends. The CDR3 sequence is CSATGAVSEQFF. The CDR3, as DNA: TGCAGTGCCACGGGAGCAGTTAGTGAGCAGTTCTTC.

The chain has TRBV19 and TRBJ2-5; 7 bases map to TRBD1. The CDR3 totals 14 residues. Germline-derived CDR1 and CDR2 are LNHDA and SQIVND (reference sequence). V lost 7 bases, J lost 4 bases, and 9 bases stayed unmatched. CDR3 residues: CASTSTGMGETQYF. The CDR3 DNA reads as TGTGCCAGTACATCGACAGGGATGGGAGAGACCCAGTACTTC.

There are many counts of this clonotype. The V and J genes are TRBV20-1 and TRBJ2-7; D ambiguous. In germline, CDR1 is DFQATT, CDR2 SNEGSKA (reference sequence). The CDR3 has 12 amino acids. Trimming left V 1 base short and J 3 bases short, with 7 bases between. CDR3 amino acids: CSARALNYEQYF. CDR3 coding DNA: TGCAGTGCTAGAGCCCTGAACTACGAGCAGTACTTC.

About this clonotype: A read error likely explains this, since a far larger clone differs by one base. V and J are TRBV5-8 and TRBJ1-2, with no clear D. Germline V lookup: CDR1 SGHTS, CDR2 YDEGEE. This CDR3 is 11 amino acids long. V dropped 7 bases and J dropped 6 bases, with 10 bases sitting between them. The CDR3 DNA is TGTGCCAGCGTGGGAGTCGATGGCTACACCTTC. This gives the protein CASVGVDGYTF. Full variable domain (outside the CDR3, taken from reference TRBV5-8 and TRBJ1-2): EAGVTQSPTHLIKTRGQQATLRCSPISGHTSVYWYQQALGLGLQFLLWYDEGEERNRGNFPPRFSGRQFPNYSSELNVNALELEDSALYLCASVGVDGYTFGSGTRLTVV.

This clonotype was picked up many times. V gene TRBV28 combines with J gene TRBJ2-1, with D uncertain. V dropped 2 bases and J dropped 0 bases, with 5 bases sitting between them. The germline CDR1 and CDR2 sequences are MDHEN and SYDVKM. This CDR3 region has 14 residues. The CDR3 region has the DNA TGTGCCAGCAGTTTAATGGTCTCCTACAATGAGCAGTTCTTC. Translated: CASSLMVSYNEQFF.

This clonotype has a count of ten or more. The chain employs TRBV27 and TRBJ2-2; 7 bases align to TRBD1. J gave up 7 bases and V 10 bases, and 9 bases lay outside the gene matches. The CDR3 is 13 amino acids. Germline-derived CDR1 and CDR2 are MNHEY and SMNVEV (reference sequence). CDR3: CATQTGPNGELFF. In DNA form, the CDR3 reads TGTGCCACCCAGACAGGGCCGAACGGGGAGCTGTTTTTT.

On this clonotype itself: One end of the junction fails to match germline, which may point to a read error. V gene TRBV12-5 combines with J gene TRBJ2-5, with D possibly matching TRBD2 (7 bases). Germline CDR1 LGHNT, CDR2 FRNRAP. This CDR3 has 18 residues. The CDR3 here is CTSGLVRGDTLYQETQYF. The CDR3, as DNA: TGTACTAGTGGTTTGGTACGGGGGGACACCTTATATCAAGAGACCCAGTACTTC.

This clonotype has at least ten counts. The rearrangement joins TRBV10-3 to TRBJ2-7; 9 bases agree with TRBD2. The trim removed 6 bases at V and 3 bases at J, leaving 6 bases unmatched. This CDR3 has 14 amino acids. From germline, CDR1 is ENHRY and CDR2 SYGVKD. In nucleotides, the CDR3 is TGTGCCATCAGACCCGGGACTAGCAGCTACGAGCAGTACTTC. Translating gives CAIRPGTSSYEQYF.

Remarks on this clonotype: With only one base between it and a far larger clone, this is likely a read error. The V call is TRBV12-3 or TRBV12-4, the J call TRBJ2-7; D is possibly TRBD2 (5 bases). CDR3 length: 15 residues. V was cut by 7 bases and J by 7 bases, with 23 bases left in between. CDR3 sequence reads: CASTPDGIPYNEQYF. The CDR3 DNA reads TGTGCCAGCACCCCCGACGGGATCCCCTACAATGAGCAGTACTTC.

There are many counts of this clonotype. This sequence joins TRBV7-9 and TRBJ2-2, with D tentatively TRBD2 (5 bases). Germline assignment: CDR1 SEHNR and CDR2 FQNEAQ (reference sequence). The germline V and J ends were trimmed by 5 bases and 5 bases, with 15 bases remaining between them. The CDR3 has 15 amino acids. CDR3 amino acids: CASSAIAGGTGELFF. The CDR3 bases are TGTGCCAGCAGCGCGATAGCAGGAGGTACCGGGGAGCTGTTTTTT.

The rearrangement joins TRBV4-3 to TRBJ2-1; the match to TRBD2 covers 10 bases. The CDR3 runs to 16 residues. Germline loops: CDR1 LGHNA, CDR2 YSLEER. Trimming cost V 1 base and J 4 bases; bases outside gene matches: 4. The CDR3 loop reads CASSQGLGLAYNEQFF. DNA for the CDR3: TGCGCCAGCAGCCAAGGACTGGGACTAGCGTACAATGAGCAGTTCTTC.

This clonotype showed up many times. This sequence joins TRBV29-1 and TRBJ2-5; D remains unclear. V shed 7 bases and J shed 5 bases, with 17 bases lying between them. The V gene's germline CDR1 is SQVTM and CDR2 ANQGSEA. The CDR3 is 13 amino acids. CDR3 sequence reads: CSAVTPEMETQYF. The DNA of the CDR3 is TGCAGCGCTGTGACCCCCGAGATGGAGACCCAGTACTTC.

This clonotype appeared many times. The chain couples TRBV5-1 to TRBJ2-1, with 14 positions matching TRBD2. V shed 5 bases and J 5 bases; nucleotides not matched to a gene: 3. From germline, CDR1 is SGHRS and CDR2 YFSETQ. The CDR3 extends over 15 amino acids. CDR3 sequence reads: CASRGLAGANNEQFF. The DNA for the CDR3 is TGCGCCAGCAGGGGACTAGCGGGAGCTAACAATGAGCAGTTCTTC.

V usage is TRBV28 and J usage is TRBJ2-7; unclear D gene. The V end lost 6 bases, the J end lost 7 bases, and 10 bases lay between the germline ends. CDR1 MDHEN and CDR2 SYDVKM come from the germline V gene. This CDR3 is 11 amino acids long. CDR3 amino acids: CASSPSVEQYF. CDR3 DNA sequence: TGTGCCAGCAGCCCCTCGGTAGAGCAGTACTTC.

This clonotype was seen at least ten times. This chain connects TRBV5-1 to TRBJ2-1; D is uncertain. V lost 5 bases and J 9 bases, leaving 18 bases between the germline ends. Per the germline V gene, CDR1 is SGHRS and CDR2 is YFSETQ. The CDR3 totals 14 residues. Here the CDR3 reads CASRPSTWPGEQFF. In DNA, the CDR3 is TGCGCCAGCAGACCATCGACTTGGCCGGGTGAGCAGTTCTTC.

This chain connects TRBV5-1 to TRBJ2-5; unclear D gene. Trimming removed 5 bases from V and 5 bases from J, with 7 bases in between. The CDR3 sequence is 11 residues long. Germline CDR1 SGHRS, CDR2 YFSETQ. DNA of the CDR3: TGCGCCAGCAGAAGGGTGGAGACCCAGTACTTC. Translating gives CASRRVETQYF.

Many counts were recorded for this clonotype. The chain uses TRBV19 and TRBJ1-1; D is unresolved. Trimming took 3 bases from V and 8 from J, leaving 16 bases between them. The germline gives CDR1 LNHDA, CDR2 SQIVND (reference sequence). This CDR3 has 14 amino acids. CDR3 region: CASSMLRGDPEAFF. The CDR3 DNA follows: TGTGCCAGTAGTATGTTGCGGGGTGACCCCGAAGCTTTCTTT. The full variable domain, with the rest looked up from reference TRBV19 and TRBJ1-1, is DGGITQSPKYLFRKEGQNVTLSCEQNLNHDAMYWYRQDPGQGLRLIYYSQIVNDFQKGDIAEGYSVSREKKESFPLTVTSAQKNPTAFYLCASSMLRGDPEAFFGQGTRLTVV.

There are many counts of this clonotype. The gene calls are TRBV6-1 and TRBJ2-7; possibly TRBD2 for D (5 bases). Germline V CDR1 and CDR2: MNHNS, SASEGT. This CDR3 spans 15 amino acids. Trimming left V 6 bases short and J 2 bases short, with 17 bases between. CDR3 loop: CASSLERRRPYEQYF. CDR3 in DNA: TGTGCCAGCAGCTTAGAGCGGAGACGGCCCTACGAGCAGTACTTC.

V is TRBV19 and J is TRBJ2-1; D gene uncertain. The CDR3 is 13 amino acids. The V and J ends lost 6 bases and 10 bases respectively, with 16 bases between them. Germline V lookup: CDR1 LNHDA, CDR2 SQIVND (reference sequence). CDR3 in amino acids: CASSPESSYEQFF. The CDR3 DNA follows: TGTGCCAGTAGCCCGGAGAGTTCTTACGAGCAGTTCTTC.

The sample holds many counts of this clonotype. The chain is built from TRBV7-2 and TRBJ2-5; D is undetermined. From germline, CDR1 is SGHTA and CDR2 FQGNSA. V gave up 5 bases and J gave up 7 bases, with 8 bases separating them. The CDR3 spans 11 residues. The DNA of the CDR3 is TGTGCCAGCAGCGTGACGGGGACCCAGTACTTC. Amino acid sequence: CASSVTGTQYF.

The CDR3 coding sequence is TGTGCCAGCAGCTTAATTCTAGCGAATGAGCAGTTCTTC. Protein product: CASSLILANEQFF. The V and J genes are TRBV5-4 and TRBJ2-1; possibly TRBD2 for D (6 bases). Between the trimmed V and J ends, which lost 2 bases and 7 bases, there was a span of 10 bases. The CDR3 consists of 13 residues. The germline V gene encodes CDR1 SGHNT and CDR2 YYREEE (reference sequence).